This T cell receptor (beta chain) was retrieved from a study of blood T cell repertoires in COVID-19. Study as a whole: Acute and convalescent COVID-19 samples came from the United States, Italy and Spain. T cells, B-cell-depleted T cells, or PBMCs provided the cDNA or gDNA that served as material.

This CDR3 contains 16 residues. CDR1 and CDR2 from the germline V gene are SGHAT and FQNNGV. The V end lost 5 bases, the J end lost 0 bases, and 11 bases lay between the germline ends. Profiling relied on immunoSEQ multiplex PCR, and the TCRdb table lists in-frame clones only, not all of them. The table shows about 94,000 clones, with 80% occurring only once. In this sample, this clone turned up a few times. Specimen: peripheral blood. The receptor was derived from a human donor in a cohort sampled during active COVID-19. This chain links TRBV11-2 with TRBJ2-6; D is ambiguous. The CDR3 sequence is CASSPYANSGANVLTF. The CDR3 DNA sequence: TGTGCCAGCAGCCCCTACGCGAACTCTGGGGCCAACGTCCTGACTTTC. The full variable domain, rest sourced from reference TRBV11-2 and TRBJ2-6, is EAGVAQSPRYKIIEKRQSVAFWCNPISGHATLYWYQQILGQGPKLLIQFQNNGVVDDSQLPKDRFSAERLKGVDSTLKIQPAKLEDSAVYLCASSPYANSGANVLTFGAGSRLTVL.